Below, one TCR beta chain is given with its context. CDR3 length equals 14 residues. The V end lost 0 bases, the J end lost 2 bases, and 6 bases lay between the germline ends. Germline V gene sequence: CDR1 LGHNA, CDR2 YSLEER. This specimen comes from a study of blood T cell repertoires in COVID-19. Turning to the study itself: T cells, B-cell-depleted T cells, or PBMCs supplied cDNA or gDNA.

Some clones are missing from TCRdb's copy, which holds only in-frame ones; the method was immunoSEQ multiplex PCR. The sample records about 210,000 clones, 84% being singletons. The sequence came from a man in his forties who had recovered from COVID-19. Sample: peripheral blood. The chain couples TRBV4-3 to TRBJ2-3; D is uncertain. The CDR3 DNA reads TGCGCCAGCAGCCAAGATTCGGTCACAGATACGCAGTATTTT. Its translation: CASSQDSVTDTQYF.